These 32 T cell receptor beta chains were sequenced from one sample in a study of T cells in Graves' hyperthyroidism and ophthalmopathy. What was amplified from RNA transcripts were TCR beta CDR3 regions. Carried out on the TCR CDR3, a first-round RT-PCR used the HTBI primer set. Using its own MiXCR run on the multiplex PCR reads, TCRdb lists one record per CDR3 protein. The table has more than 300,000 distinct CDR3 sequences, roughly 15% seen once. Sequencing was done on a sample of blood. These TCRs come from a woman aged 25 to 39 with Graves' ophthalmopathy.

The rearrangement links TRBV4-1 to TRBJ2-2; perhaps D is TRBD1 or TRBD2 (6 bases each). Germline V gene sequence: CDR1 MGHRA, CDR2 YSYEKL. CDR3 length: 18 amino acids. V lost 4 bases and J lost 5, with 23 bases in between. The CDR3 DNA reads TGCGCCAGCAGCCTCTTAGGGGGGCGCCTCCGACGAACCGGGGAGCTGTTTTTT. It yields the protein CASSLLGGRLRRTGELFF.

There are many counts of this clonotype. V gene TRBV7-3 combines with J gene TRBJ2-3, with 8 bases matching TRBD1. The CDR3 is made up of 14 amino acids. The germline V gene encodes CDR1 SGHTA and CDR2 FQGTGA. V shed 4 bases and J 5 bases; nucleotides not matched to a gene: 5. This CDR3 is CASSSQGAQDTQYF. Written as DNA, the CDR3 is TGTGCCAGCAGCTCCCAGGGGGCGCAAGATACGCAGTATTTT.

Points on this clonotype: A much larger clone lies one base from this, so it may be a read error. The V gene is TRBV7-2, the J gene TRBJ1-1; D call uncertain. The CDR3 has 12 amino acids. In germline, CDR1 is SGHTA, CDR2 FQGNSA. V shed 6 bases and J shed 5 bases, with 10 bases lying between them. The CDR3, as DNA: TGTGCCAGCAGGGGCGCGAGGACTGAAGCTTTCTTT. Its protein product is CASRGARTEAFF.

The sample holds a few counts of this clonotype. Given a much more abundant clone one base away, this may be a read error. The rearrangement links TRBV7-9 to TRBJ2-7; D possibly uses TRBD1 or TRBD2 (6 bases each). V was shortened by 7 bases and J by 0 bases, with 10 bases between the two germline ends. Germline assignment: CDR1 SEHNR and CDR2 FQNEAQ (reference sequence). The CDR3 is 13 amino acids. CDR3 sequence reads: CASKGGFSYEQYF. The CDR3, as DNA: TGTGCCAGCAAGGGGGGCTTCTCCTACGAGCAGTACTTC.

The sample holds many counts of this clonotype. V gene TRBV27 combines with J gene TRBJ2-7, with 8 bases fitting TRBD1. V shed 4 bases and J 6 bases; nucleotides not matched to a gene: 14. The CDR3 is made up of 16 amino acids. Germline V gene data show CDR1 as MNHEY and CDR2 as SMNVEV (reference sequence). Here the CDR3 DNA reads TGTGCCAGCAGTTCCGGCAGGGGGCGCGGGTTCGGCGAGCAGTACTTC. Translation: CASSSGRGRGFGEQYF.

This clonotype was seen many times. This chain connects TRBV20-1 to TRBJ1-2; weak D call: TRBD1 (6 bases). The ends were cut back, 4 bases at V and 1 base at J, with 13 bases in the middle. The CDR3 has 14 residues. The germline V gene has CDR1 DFQATT and CDR2 SNEGSKA (reference sequence). The CDR3 DNA is TGCAGTGCTATCGGCACAGGGAATAACTATGGCTACACCTTC. It yields the protein CSAIGTGNNYGYTF.

The V and J genes are TRBV12-3 or TRBV12-4 and TRBJ2-5, with D unresolved. The length of the CDR3 is 14 residues. V lost 5 bases and J lost 1, with 11 bases in between. The CDR3 sequence is CASSHRVSQETQYF. The CDR3 nucleotides read TGTGCCAGCAGTCACCGGGTTAGCCAAGAGACCCAGTACTTC.

This clonotype has ten or more counts. The chain is built from TRBV10-1 and TRBJ2-3; 9 nucleotides agree with TRBD2. This CDR3 is built from 16 residues. Germline CDR1 WNHNN, CDR2 SYGVQD (reference sequence). Trimming took 2 bases from V and 3 from J; bases not matched to a gene: 6. The CDR3 nucleotides are TGCGCCAGCAGTGAGACCCGACTAGCGGTTACAGATACGCAGTATTTT. This sequence encodes CASSETRLAVTDTQYF.

At least ten counts were recorded for this clonotype. The genes are TRBV5-1 and TRBJ1-5; D gene ambiguous. The CDR3 has 15 residues. Deletions cut 0 bases from V and 5 bases from J, with 12 bases between. Per germline, CDR1 SGHRS and CDR2 YFSETQ. The CDR3 loop reads CASSLEGARDQPQHF. The CDR3 region has the DNA TGCGCCAGCAGCTTGGAAGGAGCCAGAGATCAGCCCCAGCATTTT.

This clonotype was seen a few times. This chain links TRBV24-1 with TRBJ2-3; TRBD1 matches at 10 bases. The CDR3 loop spans 17 amino acids. The germline CDR1 and CDR2 sequences are KGHDR and SFDVKD. V shed 3 bases and J 2 bases; nucleotides not matched to a gene: 7. CDR3 protein: CATSDPRQGAITDTQYF. CDR3 coding DNA: TGTGCCACCAGTGATCCAAGACAGGGGGCAATCACAGATACGCAGTATTTT.

This clonotype was seen many times. The chain uses TRBV12-3 or TRBV12-4 and TRBJ1-5; 9 bases map to TRBD1. This CDR3 has 14 amino acids. V was pared by 5 bases and J by 5 bases, with 4 bases of the junction left unmatched. The CDR3 reads CASSPTGGYQPQHF. The CDR3 DNA follows: TGTGCCAGCAGTCCGACAGGGGGGTATCAGCCCCAGCATTTT.

This clonotype was counted many times. The chain employs TRBV5-5 and TRBJ2-5; the D gene is possibly TRBD1 (5 bases). Trimming pared 2 bases from V and 7 bases from J, leaving 21 bases between. Germline CDR1 reads SGHKS; CDR2 reads YYEKEE (reference sequence). This CDR3 is 16 amino acids long. CDR3 DNA sequence: TGTGCCAGCAGCTTTCAGGGTAGGCTGCCCTCAGGGACCCAGTACTTC. Protein: CASSFQGRLPSGTQYF.

This clonotype was seen ten or more times. The chain couples TRBV12-3 or TRBV12-4 to TRBJ1-2, with 7 bases fitting TRBD1. The V segment lost 8 bases and the J segment 2 bases; nucleotides outside the gene matches: 2. This CDR3 has 12 amino acids. The CDR3 region is CASRGQNYGYTF. In nucleotides, the CDR3 is TGTGCCAGCCGGGGACAGAACTATGGCTACACCTTC.

This clonotype was seen a single time. The junction and the germline gene differ at one end; a read error may be behind it. This chain connects TRBV11-3 to TRBJ2-5; no clear D gene. Germline V gene sequence: CDR1 SGHNT, CDR2 YENEEA. The CDR3 runs to 14 residues. The CDR3 protein is CASSLGALQGTQYF. Written as DNA, the CDR3 is TGTGCCAGCAGCTTAGGGGCACTTCAAGGGACCCAGTACTTC.

This clonotype was observed at least ten times. V is TRBV2 and J is TRBJ2-3; 7 nucleotides match TRBD2. CDR1 is SNHLY and CDR2 is FYNNEI in the germline V gene. The V and J ends lost 8 bases and 1 base, in that order; junction bases with no gene match: 9. The CDR3 length is 15 residues. The CDR3 nucleotides read TGTGCCAGCTACGGACTAGTTTGGGGCACAGATACGCAGTATTTT. The encoded protein is CASYGLVWGTDTQYF. Full variable domain (outside the CDR3, taken from reference TRBV2 and TRBJ2-3): EPEVTQTPSHQVTQMGQEVILRCVPISNHLYFYWYRQILGQKVEFLVSFYNNEISEKSEIFDDQFSVERPDGSNFTLKIRSTKLEDSAMYFCASYGLVWGTDTQYFGPGTRLTVL.

This clonotype has at least ten counts. The chain combines TRBV9 with TRBJ2-7, with 8 bases fitting TRBD1. CDR1 and CDR2 (germline): SGDLS, YYNGEE. Unmatched junction bases numbered 5, after V lost 0 bases and J lost 3 bases. The CDR3 runs 15 residues. CDR3 in amino acids: CASSVATGQGYEQYF. CDR3 bases: TGTGCCAGCAGCGTAGCTACCGGACAGGGCTACGAGCAGTACTTC.

DNA of the CDR3: TGCGCCAGCAGTCGCGTCCGGGGTCGGAACACCGGGGAGCTGTTTTTT. Translation: CASSRVRGRNTGELFF. This rearrangement joins TRBV5-1 to TRBJ2-2; D is perhaps TRBD2 (5 bases). The CDR3 covers 16 residues. V was trimmed by 5 bases and J by 1 base, leaving 15 bases between them. Germline V gene lookup returns CDR1 SGHRS and CDR2 YFSETQ.

V is TRBV7-9 and J is TRBJ2-5, with 14 bases matching TRBD2. Germline values: CDR1 SEHNR, CDR2 FQNEAQ (reference sequence). V lost 8 bases and J lost 4; bases outside the gene matches: 6. This CDR3 has 15 residues. In nucleotides, the CDR3 is TGTGCCAGCCGGACTAGCGGGGGGAGGGGAGAGACCCAGTACTTC. This codes for CASRTSGGRGETQYF.

This clonotype was detected ten times or more. The chain joins TRBV15 to TRBJ2-7, with 10 bases lining up with TRBD1. With V trimmed by 0 bases and J by 7 bases, 6 bases remained unmatched. This CDR3 comprises 15 residues. Germline lookup yields CDR1 LNHNV and CDR2 YYDKDF (reference sequence). As DNA, the CDR3 is TGTGCCACCAGCAGAGATTGGGGACAGGGGAGAGAGCAGTACTTC. Its protein is CATSRDWGQGREQYF.

The chain joins TRBV9 to TRBJ2-2, with 11 bases identical to TRBD2. Trimming cost V 3 bases and J 6 bases; bases outside gene matches: 4. The germline gives CDR1 SGDLS, CDR2 YYNGEE. This CDR3 is 15 amino acids long. DNA for the CDR3: TGTGCCAGCAGCGCAAGTAGCGGGGGGGCCGGGGAGCTGTTTTTT. Translating gives CASSASSGGAGELFF.

This clonotype was detected ten times or more. The V gene is TRBV11-2, the J gene TRBJ1-3; D uncertain. Germline CDR1 and CDR2: SGHAT and FQNNGV. The CDR3 covers 15 residues. The V end was cut by 5 bases, the J end by 0 bases, with 11 bases between. The CDR3: CASSPQLSSGNTIYF. In nucleotides, the CDR3 is TGTGCCAGCAGCCCACAGTTAAGCTCTGGAAACACCATATATTTT.

In its sample, this clonotype was seen many times. This chain links TRBV3-1 with TRBJ2-7; D is undetermined. The CDR3 is 16 residues long. Germline values: CDR1 LGHDT, CDR2 YNNKEL (reference sequence). V shed 3 bases and J shed 0 bases, with 15 bases lying between them. Here the CDR3 reads CASSQDSAADSYEQYF. CDR3 in DNA: TGTGCCAGCAGCCAGGATTCGGCGGCGGACTCCTACGAGCAGTACTTC.

This clonotype was observed a handful of times. CDR3 sequence (DNA): TGTGCCAGCAGTGACATTGGACAGGCCGTTCAGCCCCAGCATTTT. It specifies CASSDIGQAVQPQHF. The chain links TRBV6-1 to TRBJ1-5; 7 positions match TRBD1. Germline CDR1 reads MNHNS; CDR2 reads SASEGT. The CDR3 consists of 15 residues. V lost 3 bases, J lost 6 bases, and 8 bases stayed unmatched.

The V and J genes are TRBV29-1 and TRBJ2-5; possible D gene TRBD1, 6 bases. The CDR3 loop spans 12 amino acids. Trimming shortened V by 6 bases and J by 2 bases, and 10 bases separated the two germline ends. In germline, CDR1 is SQVTM, CDR2 ANQGSEA. The CDR3 sequence: CSVGARQETQYF. The CDR3, as DNA: TGCAGCGTGGGGGCTCGGCAAGAGACCCAGTACTTC.

In this sample, this clonotype turned up many times. The V call is TRBV3-1, the J call TRBJ2-3; 9 bases agree with TRBD1. The CDR3 consists of 16 residues. Losses at the gene ends were 3 bases for V and 5 bases for J; bases not matched to a gene: 9. From germline, CDR1 is LGHDT and CDR2 YNNKEL (reference sequence). The CDR3 loop is CASSHSDRGIKDTQYF. The CDR3 DNA is TGTGCCAGCAGCCATTCAGACAGGGGGATTAAAGATACGCAGTATTTT.

This clonotype has a handful of counts. The V gene is TRBV28, the J gene TRBJ1-2; TRBD1 matches 9 bases. CDR1 is MDHEN and CDR2 is SYDVKM in the germline V gene. CDR3 size: 16 residues. Trimming removed 6 bases from V and 6 bases from J; junction bases left unmatched: 14. The CDR3 loop reads CASSPGTGRGYHGYTF. CDR3 DNA: TGTGCCAGCAGCCCTGGGACAGGGAGGGGGTACCATGGCTACACCTTC.

At least ten counts were recorded for this clonotype. V gene TRBV12-3 or TRBV12-4 combines with J gene TRBJ2-3; D call uncertain. The length of the CDR3 is 15 residues. Trimming took off 3 bases at V and 4 bases at J, with 14 bases between the two ends. The CDR3 loop is CASSFLAARSDTQYF. CDR3 coding DNA: TGTGCCAGCAGTTTTCTGGCAGCAAGGTCAGATACGCAGTATTTT.

There are many counts of this clonotype. This sequence joins TRBV7-2 and TRBJ2-3; D not resolved. The CDR3 is 12 residues long. Germline-derived CDR1 and CDR2 are SGHTA and FQGNSA. V was shortened by 5 bases and J by 7 bases, with 10 bases between the two germline ends. The CDR3 spells CASSLLLNTQYF. CDR3 nucleotide sequence: TGTGCCAGCAGCCTGTTATTAAATACGCAGTATTTT.

At least ten counts were recorded for this clonotype. The chain joins TRBV12-3 or TRBV12-4 to TRBJ2-7; D unresolved. There are 13 residues in the CDR3. V lost 4 bases, J lost 6 bases, and 13 bases lay in between. The CDR3 sequence: CASSSDRTLEQYF. The CDR3 bases are TGTGCCAGCAGTTCCGATCGCACCCTCGAGCAGTACTTC.

The chain is built from TRBV28 and TRBJ1-5; maybe TRBD1 (5 bases). This CDR3 has 15 residues. Germline CDR1 MDHEN, CDR2 SYDVKM. The V end lost 6 bases, the J end lost 1 base, and 13 bases lay between the germline ends. The DNA of the CDR3 is TGTGCCAGCAGATCTCAGGAGGGGAGCAATCAGCCCCAGCATTTT. The encoded protein is CASRSQEGSNQPQHF.

In this sample, this clonotype turned up many times. The CDR3 coding sequence is TGCAGTGCTAGAGATCTCGACGAGCAGTACTTC. It is translated as CSARDLDEQYF. The chain employs TRBV20-1 and TRBJ2-7, with unresolved D. Deletions cut 0 bases from V and 5 bases from J, with 5 bases between. Germline assignment: CDR1 DFQATT and CDR2 SNEGSKA (reference sequence). The CDR3 has 11 residues.

In this sample, this clonotype turned up many times. This rearrangement joins TRBV6-1 to TRBJ1-1; possibly TRBD1 for D (6 bases). The germline CDR1 and CDR2 sequences are MNHNS and SASEGT. The V end lost 6 bases, the J end lost 0 bases, and 14 bases lay between the germline ends. This CDR3 spans 15 amino acids. CDR3 sequence (DNA): TGTGCCAGCAGCCCATGGGGGGCCATGAACACTGAAGCTTTCTTT. The encoded protein is CASSPWGAMNTEAFF.